This T cell receptor (beta chain) was identified in a study of blood T cell repertoires in COVID-19. The ends lost 5 bases at V and 4 bases at J; junction bases unmatched: 7. The CDR3 length is 15 residues. Germline V gene lookup returns CDR1 MDHEN and CDR2 SYDVKM. TCRdb's table, derived via immunoSEQ multiplex PCR, lists solely in-frame clones and lacks some. This sample yields over 250,000 clones, of which 88% are seen a single time; 2% to 2.5% belongs to the top ten. The TCR sequence derives from a woman aged 55-75 years in a cohort exposed to, infected with or recovered from COVID-19 (not recorded which). Sample: PBMCs or T cells enriched from blood (not recorded which). V usage is TRBV28 and J usage is TRBJ2-7; 11 nucleotides align to TRBD2. This chain's CDR3 is CASSPTSGSRYEQYF. In nucleotides, the CDR3 is TGTGCCAGCAGTCCTACTAGCGGGAGCAGGTACGAGCAGTACTTC.